This is a list of T cell receptor beta chains from one sample in a study of T-cell reconstitution after alpha-beta-depleted transplantation in children. TCRdb re-called the PCR reads with MiXCR, one entry per CDR3 protein. The sample yields around 250,000 distinct CDR3 sequences, around 25% seen once. The sequenced sample was PBMCs, obtained before TCRalphabeta/CD19-depleted stem cell transplant. Receptors were obtained from a girl aged 2-10 years with Fanconi anemia, due to receive a stem cell transplant. Both conserved end residues are part of each CDR3. The order of the fields is D gene, J gene, V gene, clone size, CDR3 protein, CDR3 DNA. D genes are given only for firm matches. Size tells how often a clone was seen (once, few, many) or the class of an expanded clone, and some rows leave it out.

NA | TRBJ2-5 | TRBV18 | NA | CASSPFAETQYF | TGTGCCAGCTCACCATTTGCGGAGACCCAGTACTTC
NA | TRBJ2-1 | TRBV20-1 | many | CSARARRNYNEQFF | TGCAGTGCTAGAGCTAGGCGCAATTACAATGAGCAGTTCTTC
NA | TRBJ2-5 | TRBV12-3/TRBV12-4 | many | CASSFGLGETQYF | TGTGCCAGCAGTTTCGGGCTTGGAGAGACCCAGTACTTC
TRBD1 | TRBJ2-7 | TRBV12-3/TRBV12-4 | many | CASSEASGTGDPYEQYF | TGTGCCAGCAGTGAGGCATCCGGGACAGGGGATCCCTACGAGCAGTACTTC
TRBD2 | TRBJ2-3 | TRBV20-1 | many | CSVRPAGERGTQYF | TGCAGTGTGCGCCCTGCGGGGGAAAGGGGTACGCAGTATTTT
TRBD2 | TRBJ2-1 | TRBV20-1 | few | CSARSEGTSGYNEQFF | TGCAGTGCTAGGAGTGAGGGGACTAGCGGCTACAATGAGCAGTTCTTC
NA | TRBJ1-1 | TRBV12-3/TRBV12-4 | many | CASIPPRGGADTEAFF | TGTGCCAGCATTCCCCCTCGGGGGGGTGCAGACACTGAAGCTTTCTTT
NA | TRBJ2-5 | TRBV4-2 | many | CASSQVPGNQETQYF | TGTGCCAGCAGCCAAGTTCCGGGAAACCAAGAGACCCAGTACTTC
TRBD2 | TRBJ2-1 | TRBV20-1 | many | CSAYATSGRRYDEQFF | TGCAGTGCATACGCTACTAGCGGGAGAAGATACGATGAGCAGTTCTTC
NA | TRBJ1-2 | TRBV20-1 | many | CSAREQPNYGYTF | TGCAGTGCTAGAGAGCAGCCAAACTATGGCTACACCTTC